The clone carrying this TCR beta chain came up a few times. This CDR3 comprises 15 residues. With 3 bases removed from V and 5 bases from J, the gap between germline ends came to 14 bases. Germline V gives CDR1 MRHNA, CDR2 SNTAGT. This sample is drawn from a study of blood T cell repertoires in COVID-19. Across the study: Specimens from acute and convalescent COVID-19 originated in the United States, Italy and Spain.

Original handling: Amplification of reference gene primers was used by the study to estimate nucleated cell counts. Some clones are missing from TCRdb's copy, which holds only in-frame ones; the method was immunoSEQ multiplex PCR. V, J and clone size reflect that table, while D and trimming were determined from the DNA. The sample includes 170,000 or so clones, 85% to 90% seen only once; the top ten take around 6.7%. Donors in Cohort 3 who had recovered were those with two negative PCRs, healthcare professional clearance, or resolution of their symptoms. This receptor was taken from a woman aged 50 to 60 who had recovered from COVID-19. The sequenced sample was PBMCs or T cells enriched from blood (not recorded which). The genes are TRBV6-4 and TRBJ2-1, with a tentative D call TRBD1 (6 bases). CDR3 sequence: CASSETGLGDNEQFF. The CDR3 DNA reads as TGTGCCAGCAGTGAGACAGGCCTTGGGGACAATGAGCAGTTCTTC.